The following is a T cell receptor (beta chain) sequence with its context. Its antigen is not known. Germline CDR1 is SGHDN and CDR2 is FVKESK. The CDR3 is made up of 14 amino acids. The germline V and J ends were trimmed by 4 bases and 2 bases, with 12 bases remaining between them. The sample is drawn from a study of Ad26.COV2.S vaccination and SARS-CoV-2 variants. The wider study: Ad26.COV2.S given intramuscularly, once or twice 56 days apart.

General observations from the study: Spike-specific responses of CD8+ and CD4+ T cells were reported to display substantial breadth after vaccination.

Only in-frame clones appear in the TCRdb table, and some are missing; sequencing was by immunoSEQ multiplex PCR. The sample contains 400,000 to 500,000 clones, over 75% of which appear only once. Treatment described: around 19 received Ad26.COV2.S at low or high dose, single or two shots; about 5 received placebo; per-sample allocation not given. Sampling happened 63 days after the first vaccine or placebo injection. Sequenced here: peripheral blood, sampled in a trial of Ad26.COV2.S vaccine versus placebo. This TCR was sampled from a person between 18 and 59 years old who received the Ad26.COV2.S COVID-19 vaccine or a placebo. The chain is built from TRBV14 and TRBJ2-7; D perhaps matches TRBD2 (5 bases). This chain's CDR3 is CASSRGDVTYEQYF. CDR3 DNA sequence: TGTGCCAGCAGCCGGGGAGACGTAACCTACGAGCAGTACTTC.